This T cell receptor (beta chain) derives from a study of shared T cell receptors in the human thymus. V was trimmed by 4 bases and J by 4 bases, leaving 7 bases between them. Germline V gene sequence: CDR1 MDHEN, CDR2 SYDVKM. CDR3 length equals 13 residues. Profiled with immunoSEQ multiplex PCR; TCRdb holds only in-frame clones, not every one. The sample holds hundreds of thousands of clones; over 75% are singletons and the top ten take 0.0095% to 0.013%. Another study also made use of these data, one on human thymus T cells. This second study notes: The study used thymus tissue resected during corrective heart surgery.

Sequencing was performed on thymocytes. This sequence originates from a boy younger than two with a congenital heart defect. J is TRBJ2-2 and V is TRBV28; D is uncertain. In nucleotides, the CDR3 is TGTGCCAGCAGTTCAGCGACCACCGGGGAGCTGTTTTTT. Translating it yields CASSSATTGELFF. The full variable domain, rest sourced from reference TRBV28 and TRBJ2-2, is DVKVTQSSRYLVKRTGEKVFLECVQDMDHENMFWYRQDPGLGLRLIYFSYDVKMKEKGDIPEGYSVSREKKERFSLILESASTNQTSMYLCASSSATTGELFFGEGSRLTVL.